One and the same sample provided the 12 T cell receptor beta chains below, sequenced in a study of blood T cell repertoires in COVID-19. Sequencing was performed with immunoSEQ multiplex PCR; in TCRdb, only in-frame clones are kept and a portion is missing. The sample yields 180,000 or so clones, about three quarters seen once. Sequencing was carried out using peripheral blood. Receptors originate from a woman aged 45-65 years with active or convalescent COVID-19.

The rearrangement links TRBV28 to TRBJ1-2; 10 bases fit TRBD1. J gave up 1 base and V 6 bases, and 8 bases lay outside the gene matches. CDR3 length equals 16 residues. Germline lookup yields CDR1 MDHEN and CDR2 SYDVKM. The CDR3: CASRDRGDRGNYGYTF. CDR3 nucleotide sequence: TGTGCCAGCAGGGACCGGGGGGACAGGGGTAACTATGGCTACACCTTC.

V usage is TRBV5-4 and J usage is TRBJ2-7; no clear D gene. The CDR3 spans 14 residues. CDR1 and CDR2 from the germline V gene are SGHNT and YYREEE (reference sequence). The V end lost 0 bases, the J end lost 2 bases, and 9 bases lay between the germline ends. The CDR3: CASSLGSDAYEQYF. In nucleotides, the CDR3 is TGTGCCAGCAGCTTGGGAAGCGACGCCTACGAGCAGTACTTC. Full variable domain (outside the CDR3, taken from reference TRBV5-4 and TRBJ2-7): ETGVTQSPTHLIKTRGQQVTLRCSSQSGHNTVSWYQQALGQGPQFIFQYYREEENGRGNFPPRFSGLQFPNYSSELNVNALELDDSALYLCASSLGSDAYEQYFGPGTRLTVT.

The chain is built from TRBV6-2 or TRBV6-3 and TRBJ1-1, with a tentative D call TRBD1 (6 bases). Per germline, CDR1 MNHEY and CDR2 SVGEGT. The CDR3 is made up of 17 amino acids. Deletions cut 4 bases from V and 4 bases from J, with 22 bases between. The CDR3 spells CASSWVQGTHHLTEAFF. The CDR3 DNA reads TGTGCCAGCAGTTGGGTCCAGGGGACCCATCATCTCACTGAAGCTTTCTTT.

V gene TRBV5-4 combines with J gene TRBJ2-1; 7 bases are a match to TRBD2. Trimming at V came to 6 bases and at J to 3 bases, leaving 6 bases not matched to a gene. Germline CDR1 reads SGHNT; CDR2 reads YYREEE (reference sequence). The CDR3 spans 14 residues. The CDR3 spells CASMAGENYNEQFF. CDR3 sequence (DNA): TGTGCCAGCATGGCGGGAGAAAACTACAATGAGCAGTTCTTC.

V is TRBV7-3 and J is TRBJ1-1; D is unresolved. Germline loops: CDR1 SGHTA, CDR2 FQGTGA. This CDR3 has 14 residues. V was trimmed by 1 base and J by 0 bases, leaving 6 bases between them. CDR3 DNA sequence: TGTGCCAGCAGCTTAAATGGAGTGAACACTGAAGCTTTCTTT. This encodes CASSLNGVNTEAFF.

The V gene is TRBV28, the J gene TRBJ2-5; 14 nucleotides line up with TRBD2. The V gene's germline CDR1 is MDHEN and CDR2 SYDVKM. CDR3 length: 19 amino acids. The trim removed 5 bases at V and 1 base at J, leaving 12 bases unmatched. CDR3 in amino acids: CASSPPGLAGGGPQETQYF. CDR3 nucleotides: TGTGCCAGCAGTCCGCCAGGACTAGCGGGAGGAGGTCCCCAAGAGACCCAGTACTTC.

The rearrangement joins TRBV5-5 to TRBJ2-3, with TRBD2 matching 14 bases. The germline V gene has CDR1 SGHKS and CDR2 YYEKEE (reference sequence). V was clipped by 5 bases and J by 4 bases; unmatched bases: 6. The CDR3 extends over 16 amino acids. CDR3 in amino acids: CASSPLGLAGADTQYF. Here the CDR3 DNA reads TGTGCCAGCAGTCCATTGGGACTAGCGGGGGCAGATACGCAGTATTTT.

The chain links TRBV5-6 to TRBJ2-3, with 13 nucleotides matching TRBD2. With 2 bases clipped from V and 4 bases from J, the junction kept 1 base outside the gene matches. CDR1 SGHDT and CDR2 YYEEEE come from the germline V gene. The CDR3 is 15 residues long. The CDR3 DNA is TGTGCCAGCAGCTTCGGGACTAGCGGGGCAGATACGCAGTATTTT. Protein sequence: CASSFGTSGADTQYF.

This clone occurred a few times. The J gene is TRBJ1-6, the V gene TRBV28; D may be TRBD1 (6 bases). The CDR3 is 14 amino acids. V gave up 6 bases and J gave up 8 bases, with 14 bases separating them. Germline loops: CDR1 MDHEN, CDR2 SYDVKM. The CDR3 DNA sequence: TGTGCCAGCAGGGGGGACATTGCGGATTCACCCCTCCACTTT. It is translated as CASRGDIADSPLHF. Filled out from reference TRBV28 and TRBJ1-6, the complete variable domain reads DVKVTQSSRYLVKRTGEKVFLECVQDMDHENMFWYRQDPGLGLRLIYFSYDVKMKEKGDIPEGYSVSREKKERFSLILESASTNQTSMYLCASRGDIADSPLHFGNGTRLTVT.

The chain employs TRBV30 and TRBJ1-2, with a possible D match to TRBD1 (5 bases). CDR1 and CDR2 (germline): GTSNPN, SVGIG (reference sequence). Trimming removed 4 bases at V and 8 bases at J, with 17 bases between. The CDR3 consists of 13 residues. CDR3 loop: CAWKVQGRTGYTF. The CDR3 DNA follows: TGTGCCTGGAAAGTCCAGGGAAGAACGGGCTACACCTTC.

This clone was counted a single time. The V gene is TRBV9, the J gene TRBJ1-4; TRBD1 might be the D (5 bases). Trimming removed 6 bases at V and 0 bases at J, with 9 bases between. This CDR3 region has 14 residues. Germline CDR1 reads SGDLS; CDR2 reads YYNGEE. In DNA, the CDR3 is TGTGCCAGCACGCCGACAGCAACTAATGAAAAACTGTTTTTT. It encodes CASTPTATNEKLFF.

The chain combines TRBV27 with TRBJ1-1, with D possibly being TRBD1 (6 bases). V was clipped by 5 bases and J by 7 bases, with 17 bases between them. The CDR3 spans 14 residues. CDR1 is MNHEY, CDR2 SMNVEV, per germline (reference sequence). The CDR3 spells CASSGLGGPFEAFF. The CDR3, as DNA: TGTGCCAGCAGTGGACTCGGGGGGCCATTTGAAGCTTTCTTT.